These 24 T cell receptor beta chains came from one sample sequenced in a study of blood T cell repertoires in COVID-19 (dated by TCRdb to the early 2020s). Receptor libraries were prepared by the immunoSEQ multiplex PCR assay. Imported from immuneACCESS, the table was reduced by TCRdb to in-frame sequences with V and J called. These copies leave out some clones; in studies compared against another copy, an unresolved V gene accounts for under half, and the cause of the remainder is not known. Within this sample are a few hundred thousand clones, with about 81% of them counted one time only. The ten largest clones take up around 8.8% of the sample. The sequencing input was PBMCs or T cells enriched from blood (not recorded which). The source of these receptors is a man aged 35 to 55 who had recovered from COVID-19.

This chain connects TRBV30 to TRBJ2-7; the D is unclear. CDR1 and CDR2 from the germline V gene are GTSNPN and SVGIG (reference sequence). The length of the CDR3 is 14 residues. Trimming left V 2 bases short and J 2 bases short, with 13 bases between. CDR3 sequence reads: CAWSSARGPYEQYF. DNA of the CDR3: TGTGCCTGGAGTTCAGCGCGAGGCCCCTACGAGCAGTACTTC.

The chain recombines TRBV30 with TRBJ1-3; the match to TRBD1 covers 9 bases. Germline V gene sequence: CDR1 GTSNPN, CDR2 SVGIG (reference sequence). The CDR3 extends over 13 amino acids. Unmatched junction bases numbered 3, after V lost 5 bases and J lost 4 bases. The CDR3 sequence is CAWATGGGNTIYF. The CDR3 nucleotides read TGTGCCTGGGCGACAGGGGGAGGAAACACCATATATTTT.

The chain carries TRBV5-1 and TRBJ1-2, with no clear D. With 0 bases removed from V and 7 bases from J, the gap between germline ends came to 10 bases. The germline V gene encodes CDR1 SGHRS and CDR2 YFSETQ. There are 13 residues in the CDR3. CDR3 DNA: TGCGCCAGCAGCTTGGCGGGATCCTCTGGCTACACCTTC. This encodes CASSLAGSSGYTF.

In its sample, this clone was seen once. This rearrangement joins TRBV18 to TRBJ1-2, with D possibly being TRBD1 (5 bases). Germline V gene sequence: CDR1 KGHSH, CDR2 LQKENI. V gave up 3 bases and J gave up 8 bases, with 10 bases separating them. CDR3 length equals 12 residues. CDR3 DNA sequence: TGTGCCAGCTCACCGTCAGGGTTGGGCTACACCTTC. This gives the protein CASSPSGLGYTF.

This clone has a handful of counts. This rearrangement joins TRBV30 to TRBJ1-3; D is ambiguous. Germline lookup yields CDR1 GTSNPN and CDR2 SVGIG (reference sequence). The V end was cut by 4 bases, the J end by 4 bases, with 5 bases between. The CDR3 totals 11 residues. As DNA, the CDR3 is TGTGCCTGGACAGGCGGAAACACCATATATTTT. It codes for CAWTGGNTIYF.

The chain is built from TRBV29-1 and TRBJ1-2, with 9 bases fitting TRBD1. The CDR3 length is 13 residues. J lost 2 bases, V lost 6 bases, and 4 bases had no gene match. CDR1 SQVTM and CDR2 ANQGSEA come from the germline V gene. CDR3 residues: CSVGQGINYGYTF. CDR3 sequence (DNA): TGCAGCGTAGGACAGGGGATAAACTATGGCTACACCTTC.

J is TRBJ1-1 and V is TRBV6-1; TRBD1 matches at 7 bases. CDR3 length: 16 amino acids. Germline trimming cut 2 bases from V and 4 bases from J; bases unmatched to any gene: 10. CDR1 is MNHNS and CDR2 is SASEGT in the germline V gene. The CDR3 loop is CASSEPRRQGLTEAFF. CDR3 nucleotide sequence: TGTGCCAGCAGTGAACCCCGCCGACAGGGTCTCACTGAAGCTTTCTTT.

The chain employs TRBV2 and TRBJ1-2; no reliable D call. Trimming shortened V by 7 bases and J by 1 base, and 13 bases separated the two germline ends. The CDR3 loop spans 14 amino acids. Germline CDR1 SNHLY, CDR2 FYNNEI. CDR3 protein: CASIQYSFNYGYTF. The CDR3 DNA reads as TGTGCCAGCATTCAGTATAGCTTTAACTATGGCTACACCTTC.

The chain combines TRBV5-1 with TRBJ1-5; D possibly corresponds to TRBD1 (5 bases). The CDR3 consists of 14 residues. Trimming removed 5 bases at V and 6 bases at J, with 15 bases between. CDR1 and CDR2 (germline): SGHRS, YFSETQ. Written as DNA, the CDR3 is TGCGCCAGCAGGCCCACCGGGGGGAGTCAGCCCCAGCATTTT. Amino acids: CASRPTGGSQPQHF.

This clone is a singleton in its sample. The chain recombines TRBV29-1 with TRBJ1-2; TRBD1 aligns across 7 bases. The germline V gene encodes CDR1 SQVTM and CDR2 ANQGSEA. Trimming at V came to 6 bases and at J to 1 base, leaving 11 bases not matched to a gene. The length of the CDR3 is 15 residues. CDR3 region: CSVRDSAFFNYGYTF. CDR3 DNA: TGCAGCGTCCGGGACAGTGCATTTTTTAACTATGGCTACACCTTC.

This CDR3 reads CASSYRGTHNEQFF. The CDR3, as DNA: TGTGCCAGCAGTTACAGGGGAACACACAATGAGCAGTTCTTC. The chain recombines TRBV6-5 with TRBJ2-1; TRBD1 might be the D (5 bases). From germline, CDR1 is MNHEY and CDR2 SVGAGI. Trimming shortened V by 2 bases and J by 5 bases, and 10 bases separated the two germline ends. CDR3 size: 14 residues.

This clone showed up just once. The chain is built from TRBV10-1 and TRBJ2-1, with 7 nucleotides matching TRBD2. V gave up 1 base and J gave up 9 bases; unmatched junction bases: 3. Germline V gene data show CDR1 as WNHNN and CDR2 as SYGVQD (reference sequence). This CDR3 comprises 13 residues. The chain's CDR3 is CASSEWTSGEQFF. DNA for the CDR3: TGCGCCAGCAGTGAGTGGACTAGTGGTGAGCAGTTCTTC.

This clone was detected once. This sequence joins TRBV5-6 and TRBJ1-6; D may be TRBD1 (6 bases). This CDR3 contains 15 residues. CDR1 and CDR2 from the germline V gene are SGHDT and YYEEEE. Deletions cut 4 bases from V and 2 bases from J, with 10 bases between. This CDR3 reads CASSPRQAYNSPLHF. The CDR3 nucleotides are TGTGCCAGCAGCCCCCGACAGGCCTATAATTCACCCCTCCACTTT.

The gene calls are TRBV4-1 and TRBJ2-2, with 13 bases fitting TRBD2. V lost 2 bases to trimming and J lost 4 bases; unmatched junction nucleotides: 7. CDR3 length equals 18 residues. CDR1 and CDR2 (germline): MGHRA, YSYEKL. The CDR3 protein is CASSQRTSGGLSTGELFF. The CDR3 bases are TGCGCCAGCAGCCAAAGGACTAGCGGGGGCCTGAGCACCGGGGAGCTGTTTTTT.

The rearrangement uses TRBV9 and TRBJ2-2, with D perhaps matching TRBD2 (6 bases). The CDR3 extends over 15 amino acids. Germline V gives CDR1 SGDLS, CDR2 YYNGEE. The ends were cut back, 3 bases at V and 6 bases at J, with 15 bases in the middle. The CDR3 spells CASSGSLALPGELFF. The CDR3 DNA sequence: TGTGCCAGCAGCGGCAGTCTAGCGCTACCCGGGGAGCTGTTTTTT.

CDR3 in DNA: TGTGCCAGCAGCATTAGCGGAAGCACAGATACGCAGTATTTT. Its protein is CASSISGSTDTQYF. The chain joins TRBV7-6 to TRBJ2-3; D may be TRBD2 (6 bases). This CDR3 contains 14 residues. The V and J ends lost 5 bases and 0 bases respectively, with 9 bases between them. The V gene's germline CDR1 is SGHVS and CDR2 FNYEAQ.

This clone was seen only a few times. The chain is built from TRBV5-1 and TRBJ1-4, with D maybe TRBD1 (5 bases). Trimming removed 3 bases from V and 3 bases from J, with 12 bases in between. Germline values: CDR1 SGHRS, CDR2 YFSETQ. CDR3 length equals 15 residues. The CDR3 region is CASSSGGRSNEKLFF. CDR3 nucleotide sequence: TGCGCCAGCAGCTCGGGGGGGAGATCTAATGAAAAACTGTTTTTT.

V and J are TRBV28 and TRBJ2-1, with D unclear. The CDR3 has 13 residues. Per the germline V gene, CDR1 is MDHEN and CDR2 is SYDVKM. Trimming stripped 5 bases from V and 4 bases from J, with 9 bases between. CDR3 sequence (DNA): TGTGCCAGCAGTACGACAAATTACAATGAGCAGTTCTTC. Amino acids: CASSTTNYNEQFF.

This clone turned up a few times. The gene calls are TRBV19 and TRBJ2-7, with TRBD2 as a possible D gene (5 bases). Looked up from germline, CDR1 is LNHDA and CDR2 is SQIVND (reference sequence). This CDR3 has 15 residues. The V end lost 3 bases, the J end lost 1 base, and 13 bases lay between the germline ends. CDR3 coding DNA: TGTGCCAGTAGTATTGGTGAGGGCGGATCCTACGAGCAGTACTTC. Amino acids: CASSIGEGGSYEQYF.

The genes are TRBV29-1 and TRBJ1-5; possible D gene TRBD1, 5 bases. The germline V and J ends were trimmed by 8 bases and 6 bases, with 17 bases remaining between them. This CDR3 contains 13 residues. Germline V gene sequence: CDR1 SQVTM, CDR2 ANQGSEA. CDR3 in amino acids: CSSGQGLGQPQHF. The DNA of the CDR3 is TGCAGCTCCGGCCAGGGTTTAGGTCAGCCCCAGCATTTT.

This clone was observed a single time. In DNA form, the CDR3 reads TGTGCCAGCAGCTTGGGTTTCGGGGAAGCTGGAAACACCATATATTTT. It encodes CASSLGFGEAGNTIYF. V gene TRBV5-4 combines with J gene TRBJ1-3; D unresolved. Between the trimmed V and J ends, which lost 0 bases and 2 bases, there was a span of 12 bases. CDR3 length: 16 amino acids. Germline V CDR1 and CDR2: SGHNT, YYREEE (reference sequence). Filled out from reference TRBV5-4 and TRBJ1-3, the complete variable domain reads ETGVTQSPTHLIKTRGQQVTLRCSSQSGHNTVSWYQQALGQGPQFIFQYYREEENGRGNFPPRFSGLQFPNYSSELNVNALELDDSALYLCASSLGFGEAGNTIYFGEGSWLTVV.

This chain links TRBV9 with TRBJ2-1; a possible D gene is TRBD2 (5 bases). The ends were cut back, 3 bases at V and 3 bases at J, with 10 bases in the middle. The CDR3 contains 14 residues. Per germline, CDR1 SGDLS and CDR2 YYNGEE. The CDR3 loop reads CASSGLPVYNEQFF. CDR3 nucleotide sequence: TGTGCCAGCAGCGGACTACCAGTCTACAATGAGCAGTTCTTC.

The genes are TRBV7-8 and TRBJ1-6; 9 bases line up with TRBD1. Trimming at V came to 3 bases and at J to 10 bases, leaving 13 bases not matched to a gene. Germline-derived CDR1 and CDR2 are SGHVS and FQNEAQ. The CDR3 extends over 17 amino acids. The CDR3 protein is CASSFVIGDRVRSPLHF. The CDR3 DNA reads TGTGCCAGCAGCTTCGTAATCGGGGACAGGGTGCGCTCACCCCTCCACTTT.

This clone was picked up a small number of times. The chain combines TRBV7-9 with TRBJ1-2; a weak D match, TRBD1 (6 bases). There are 13 residues in the CDR3. In germline, CDR1 is SEHNR, CDR2 FQNEAQ (reference sequence). V gave up 1 base and J gave up 4 bases, with 7 bases separating them. CDR3 nucleotides: TGTGCCAGCAGCTTAGAAGGGGGCTATGGCTACACCTTC. Residues: CASSLEGGYGYTF.